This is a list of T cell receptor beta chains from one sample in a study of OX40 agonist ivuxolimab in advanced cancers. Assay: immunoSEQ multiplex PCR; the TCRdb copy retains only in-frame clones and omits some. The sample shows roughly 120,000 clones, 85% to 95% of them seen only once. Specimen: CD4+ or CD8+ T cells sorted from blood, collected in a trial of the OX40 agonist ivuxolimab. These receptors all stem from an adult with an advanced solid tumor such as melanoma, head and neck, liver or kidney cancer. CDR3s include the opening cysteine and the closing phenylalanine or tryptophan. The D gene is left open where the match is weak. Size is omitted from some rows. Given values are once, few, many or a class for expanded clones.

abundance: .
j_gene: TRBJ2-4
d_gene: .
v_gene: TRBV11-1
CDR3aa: CASSLAVQNIQYF
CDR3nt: TGTGCCAGCAGCTTAGCTGTCCAAAACATTCAGTACTTC

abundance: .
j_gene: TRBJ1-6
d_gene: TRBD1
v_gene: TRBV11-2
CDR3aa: CASSLGQGLHF
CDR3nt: TGTGCCAGCAGCTTAGGACAGGGCCTCCACTTT

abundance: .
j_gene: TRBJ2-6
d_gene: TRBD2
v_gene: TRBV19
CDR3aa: CASSIFREGTSGANVLTF
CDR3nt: TGTGCCAGTAGTATATTCCGGGAGGGGACCTCTGGGGCCAACGTCCTGACTTTC

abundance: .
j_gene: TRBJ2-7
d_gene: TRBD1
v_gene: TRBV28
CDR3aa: CASRKQGAGEQYF
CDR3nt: TGTGCCAGCAGAAAACAGGGGGCGGGCGAGCAGTACTTC

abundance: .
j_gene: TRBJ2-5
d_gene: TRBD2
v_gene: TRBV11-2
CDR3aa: CASSRTSQRGPPGRETQYF
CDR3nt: TGTGCCAGCAGCCGGACGTCTCAGCGGGGGCCCCCCGGGAGAGAGACCCAGTACTTC

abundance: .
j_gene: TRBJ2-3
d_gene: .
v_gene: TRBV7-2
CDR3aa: CASSASTDTQYF
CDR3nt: TGTGCCAGCAGCGCCAGCACAGATACGCAGTATTTT

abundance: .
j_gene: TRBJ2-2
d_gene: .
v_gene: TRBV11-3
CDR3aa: CASSLYSGTGELFF
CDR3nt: TGTGCCAGCAGCTTATATAGCGGCACCGGGGAGCTGTTTTTT

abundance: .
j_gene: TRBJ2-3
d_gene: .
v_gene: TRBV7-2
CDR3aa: CASSLLGNTDTQYF
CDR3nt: TGTGCCAGCAGCTTACTAGGGAACACAGATACGCAGTATTTT

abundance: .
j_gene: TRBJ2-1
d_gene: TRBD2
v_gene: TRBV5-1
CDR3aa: CASSLGGSLGNEQFF
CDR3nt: TGCGCCAGCAGCTTGGGCGGGAGTTTGGGGAATGAGCAGTTCTTC

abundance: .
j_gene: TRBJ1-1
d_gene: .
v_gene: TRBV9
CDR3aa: CASSVAEGPRVEAFF
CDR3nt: TGTGCCAGCAGCGTGGCAGAGGGCCCGCGAGTTGAAGCTTTCTTT

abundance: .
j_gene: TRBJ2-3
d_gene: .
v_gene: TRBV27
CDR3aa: CASSSGPFTIDTQYF
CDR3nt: TGTGCCAGCAGTTCGGGTCCTTTTACTATAGATACGCAGTATTTT

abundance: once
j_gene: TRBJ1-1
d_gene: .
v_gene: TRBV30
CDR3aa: CAWSGVENTEAFF
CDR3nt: TGTGCCTGGAGTGGGGTAGAAAACACTGAAGCTTTCTTT

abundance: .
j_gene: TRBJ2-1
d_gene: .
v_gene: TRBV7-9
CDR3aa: CASSYYNEQFF
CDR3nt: TGTGCCAGCAGTTATTACAATGAGCAGTTCTTC

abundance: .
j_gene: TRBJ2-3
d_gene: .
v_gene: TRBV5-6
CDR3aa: CASTPPATERTDTQYF
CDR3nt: TGTGCCAGCACCCCACCCGCGACGGAGCGCACAGATACGCAGTATTTT

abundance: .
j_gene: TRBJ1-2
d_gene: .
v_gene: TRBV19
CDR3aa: CASSISRDYGYTF
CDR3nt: TGTGCCAGTAGTATTAGTCGGGACTATGGCTACACCTTC

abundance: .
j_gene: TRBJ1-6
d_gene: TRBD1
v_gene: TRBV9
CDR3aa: CASSGAGTGPSPLHF
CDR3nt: TGTGCCAGCAGCGGAGCCGGGACAGGGCCTTCACCCCTCCACTTT

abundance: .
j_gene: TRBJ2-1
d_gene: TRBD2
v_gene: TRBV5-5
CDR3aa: CASSLGGRALDEQFF
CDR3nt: TGTGCCAGCAGCTTGGGCGGGAGGGCCCTAGATGAGCAGTTCTTC

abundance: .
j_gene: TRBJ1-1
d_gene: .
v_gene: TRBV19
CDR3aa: CASSMVGSMNTEAFF
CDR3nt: TGTGCCAGTAGTATGGTGGGAAGTATGAACACTGAAGCTTTCTTT

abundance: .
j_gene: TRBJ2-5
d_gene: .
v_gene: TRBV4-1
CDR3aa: CASSQDSAGYGETQYF
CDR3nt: TGCGCCAGCAGCCAAGATTCGGCCGGGTACGGAGAGACCCAGTACTTC

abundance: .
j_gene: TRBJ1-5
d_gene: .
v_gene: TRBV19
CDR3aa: CASSIHDIGNQPQHF
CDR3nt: TGTGCCAGTAGTATACATGACATAGGCAATCAGCCCCAGCATTTT

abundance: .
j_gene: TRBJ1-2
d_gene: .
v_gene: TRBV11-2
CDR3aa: CASSSEGWIYGYTF
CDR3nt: TGTGCCAGCAGCTCAGAGGGGTGGATCTATGGCTACACCTTC

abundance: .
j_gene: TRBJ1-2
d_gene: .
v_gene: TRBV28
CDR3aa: CASRSTDRLGYTF
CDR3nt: TGTGCCAGCAGATCAACCGACAGGCTTGGCTACACCTTC

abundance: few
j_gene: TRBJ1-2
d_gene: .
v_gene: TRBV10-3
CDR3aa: CAISGNDNYGYTF
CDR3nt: TGTGCCATCAGTGGGAATGACAACTATGGCTACACCTTC

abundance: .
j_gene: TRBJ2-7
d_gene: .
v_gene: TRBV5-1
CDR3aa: CASSLVGEQYF
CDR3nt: TGCGCCAGCAGCTTGGTGGGCGAGCAGTACTTC

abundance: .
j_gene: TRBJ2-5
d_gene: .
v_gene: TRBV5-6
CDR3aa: CASSLAGARETQYF
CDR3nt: TGTGCCAGCAGCTTGGCCGGGGCTCGTGAGACCCAGTACTTC

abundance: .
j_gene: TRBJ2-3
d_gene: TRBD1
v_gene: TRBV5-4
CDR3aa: CASSPQTGTAPETSTDTQYF
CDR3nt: TGTGCCAGCAGCCCGCAGACCGGGACAGCGCCTGAAACTAGCACAGATACGCAGTATTTT

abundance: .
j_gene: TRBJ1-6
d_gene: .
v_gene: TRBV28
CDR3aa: CASSLPGQDSPLHF
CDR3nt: TGTGCCAGCAGTTTACCGGGTCAGGATTCACCCCTCCACTTT

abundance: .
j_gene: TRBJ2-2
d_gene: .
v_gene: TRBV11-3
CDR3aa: CASSARQVTGELFF
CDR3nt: TGTGCCAGCAGCGCACGACAGGTCACCGGGGAGCTGTTTTTT

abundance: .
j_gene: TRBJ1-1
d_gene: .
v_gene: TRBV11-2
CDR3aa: CASSLDPGTTEAFF
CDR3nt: TGTGCCAGCAGCTTAGATCCGGGGACCACTGAAGCTTTCTTT

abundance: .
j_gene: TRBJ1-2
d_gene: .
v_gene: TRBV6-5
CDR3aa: CASSSPGQRHGYTF
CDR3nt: TGTGCCAGCAGTAGCCCTGGACAGAGACATGGCTACACCTTC

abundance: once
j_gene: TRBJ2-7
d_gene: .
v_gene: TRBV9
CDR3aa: CASSVQGSSYEQYF
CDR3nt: TGTGCCAGCAGCGTACAGGGATCATCCTACGAGCAGTACTTC

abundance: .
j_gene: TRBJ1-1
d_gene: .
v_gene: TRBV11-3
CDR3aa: CASSLGEQATEAFF
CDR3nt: TGTGCCAGCAGCCTGGGAGAGCAGGCCACTGAAGCTTTCTTT

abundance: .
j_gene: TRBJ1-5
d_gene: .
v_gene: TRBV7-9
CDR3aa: CASSGTADQPQHF
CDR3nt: TGTGCCAGCAGCGGGACCGCTGATCAGCCCCAGCATTTT

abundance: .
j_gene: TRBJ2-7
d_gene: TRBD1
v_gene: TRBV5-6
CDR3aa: CASSPGQVYYEQYF
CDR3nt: TGTGCCAGCAGCCCCGGACAGGTTTACTACGAGCAGTACTTC

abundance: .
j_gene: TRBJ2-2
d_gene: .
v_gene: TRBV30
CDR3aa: CAWRAEGPGELFF
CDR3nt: TGTGCCTGGAGGGCCGAAGGTCCCGGGGAGCTGTTTTTT

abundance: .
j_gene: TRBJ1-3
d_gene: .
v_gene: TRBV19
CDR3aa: CASSMDSRNTIYF
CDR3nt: TGTGCCAGTAGTATGGACTCGAGAAACACCATATATTTT